A selection of T cell receptor beta chains follows, all from one sample in a study of identifying expanded T cells in peripheral blood. The table came from immunoSEQ multiplex PCR; TCRdb's copy has only in-frame clones and leaves some out. The sample includes over 85,000 clones, more than 70% of them seen just once. The sequencing input was blood. The origin of the receptors is a person aged 18 to 70 in good health. The CDR3 runs from the conserved cysteine through the conserved F or W. The D gene is left open where the match is weak. Where a row states a size, it is once, few, many or the class of an expanded clone; other rows omit it.

size	length	V	J	D	CDR3	DNA
-	13	TRBV5-1	TRBJ1-6	-	CASSLVGDSPLHF	TGCGCCAGCAGCTTGGTTGGGGATTCACCCCTCCACTTT
-	15	TRBV11-3	TRBJ1-3	TRBD1	CASSAGGSSGNTIYF	TGTGCCAGCAGCGCAGGGGGGAGCTCTGGAAACACCATATATTTT
-	15	TRBV6-1	TRBJ2-7	TRBD2	CASSGRLAETYEQYF	TGTGCCAGCAGTGGACGACTAGCGGAAACCTACGAGCAGTACTTC
-	13	TRBV10-3	TRBJ2-3	-	CAISEGGSDTQYF	TGTGCCATCAGTGAGGGGGGTTCAGATACGCAGTATTTT
-	15	TRBV14	TRBJ2-2	-	CASSQGLRDAGELFF	TGTGCCAGCAGCCAAGGTCTGAGAGACGCCGGGGAGCTGTTTTTT
-	14	TRBV19	TRBJ2-5	TRBD1	CASSIGTGVETQYF	TGTGCCAGTAGTATCGGGACAGGGGTAGAGACCCAGTACTTC
-	16	TRBV11-2	TRBJ1-1	-	CASSSGWRGQNTEAFF	TGTGCCAGCAGCTCCGGGTGGAGGGGACAGAACACTGAAGCTTTCTTT
-	12	TRBV19	TRBJ2-7	-	CASSIEAGKWYF	TGTGCCAGTAGTATAGAGGCCGGGAAGTGGTACTTC
-	15	TRBV15	TRBJ1-1	TRBD1	CATSSPTGLNTEAFF	TGTGCCACCAGCAGCCCGACAGGGTTGAACACTGAAGCTTTCTTT
-	16	TRBV2	TRBJ2-6	-	CAGDNGPISGANVLTF	TGTGCCGGGGATAATGGACCGATCTCTGGGGCCAACGTCCTGACTTTC
-	16	TRBV19	TRBJ2-6	-	CASSPGLTKGANVLTF	TGTGCCAGTAGTCCAGGACTCACGAAGGGGGCCAACGTCCTGACTTTC
few	16	TRBV30	TRBJ1-6	-	CAWSVAGSSYNSPLHF	TGTGCCTGGAGTGTGGCAGGGAGCTCCTATAATTCACCCCTCCACTTT
-	15	TRBV28	TRBJ2-7	-	CASHSSPGLGYEQYF	TGTGCCAGCCATTCCAGTCCGGGATTAGGCTACGAGCAGTACTTC
-	12	TRBV11-1	TRBJ2-1	TRBD2	CASSGTSDEQFF	TGTGCCAGCAGCGGGACTAGCGACGAGCAGTTCTTC